One T cell receptor (beta chain) is described in this entry. The Seattle patients joined while their infection was active and were tracked longitudinally afterward. The data were taken from a study of blood T cell repertoires in COVID-19. Across the study: The study drew acute and convalescent COVID-19 samples from the United States, Italy and Spain. T cells, B-cell-depleted T cells, or PBMCs supplied cDNA or gDNA.

The CDR3 has 13 amino acids. J was trimmed by 6 bases and V by 8 bases; bases with no gene match: 3. Only in-frame clones appear in the TCRdb table, and some are missing; sequencing was by immunoSEQ multiplex PCR. The table records 400,000 or so clones, 70% to 90% of them present only once. The J gene is TRBJ1-5, the V gene TRBV12-3 or TRBV12-4, with 11 bases that match TRBD1. The sequence was collected from a man aged 18 to 35 with COVID-19, enrolled during active disease. The sample consisted of peripheral blood. The CDR3 reads CASGTGGAQPQHF. CDR3 coding DNA: TGTGCCAGCGGGACAGGGGGAGCTCAGCCCCAGCATTTT.